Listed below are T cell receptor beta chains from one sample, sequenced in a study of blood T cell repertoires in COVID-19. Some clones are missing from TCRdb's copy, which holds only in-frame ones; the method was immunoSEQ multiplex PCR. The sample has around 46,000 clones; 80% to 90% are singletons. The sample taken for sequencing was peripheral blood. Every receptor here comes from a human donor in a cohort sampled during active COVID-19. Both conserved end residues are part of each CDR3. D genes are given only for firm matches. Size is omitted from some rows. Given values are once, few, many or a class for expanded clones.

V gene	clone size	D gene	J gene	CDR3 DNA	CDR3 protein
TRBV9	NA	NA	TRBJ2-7	TGTGCCAGCAGCGTATCTCGATGGAGCGAGCAGTACTTC	CASSVSRWSEQYF
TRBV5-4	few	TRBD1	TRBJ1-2	TGTGCCAGCAGCACCGGGACAGGGGTTGGCTACACCTTC	CASSTGTGVGYTF
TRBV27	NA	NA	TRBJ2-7	TGTGCCAGCAGCTCAGGACAGTACCCCCCCTACGAGCAGTACTTC	CASSSGQYPPYEQYF
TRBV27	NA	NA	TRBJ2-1	TGTGCCAGCAGTTTATCAGTTCAGGTCTCCTACAATGAGCAGTTCTTC	CASSLSVQVSYNEQFF
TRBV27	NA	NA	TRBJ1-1	TGTGCCACTCTGAGGGGGTTCAACATGGGGACTGAAGCTTTCTTT	CATLRGFNMGTEAFF
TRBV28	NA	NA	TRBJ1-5	TGTGCCAGCAGCCTTTTATTATCAGGGGTCCAAAAGCCCCAGCATTTT	CASSLLLSGVQKPQHF
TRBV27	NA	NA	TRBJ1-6	TGTGCCAGCGCCTATGGAGTATATTCACCCCTCCACTTT	CASAYGVYSPLHF
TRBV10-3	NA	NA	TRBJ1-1	TGTGCCATCAGAGACTCGATGAACACTGAAGCTTTCTTT	CAIRDSMNTEAFF
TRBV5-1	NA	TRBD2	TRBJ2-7	TGCGCCAGCAGCTTGTCTGTTCCCGGCGGGGGGCCAATCTACGAGCAGTACTTC	CASSLSVPGGGPIYEQYF
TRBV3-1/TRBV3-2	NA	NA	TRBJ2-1	TGTGCCAGCAGCCAAGGAAGGACTACCTACAATGAGCAGTTCTTC	CASSQGRTTYNEQFF
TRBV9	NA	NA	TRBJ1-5	TGTGCCAGCAGCTACGGAGGCGGCAATCAGCCCCAGCATTTT	CASSYGGGNQPQHF
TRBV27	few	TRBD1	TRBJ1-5	TGTGCCAGCAGTACCACAGGGGGCAGCGGGCAGCCCCAGCATTTT	CASSTTGGSGQPQHF
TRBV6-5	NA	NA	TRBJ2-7	TGTGCCAGCAGACTCTCCGTTGATCCATTCTACGAGCAGTACTTC	CASRLSVDPFYEQYF
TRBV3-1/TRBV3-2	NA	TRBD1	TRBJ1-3	TGTGCCAGCAGCCAACAGGACAGGGCCTCTGGAAACACCATATATTTT	CASSQQDRASGNTIYF
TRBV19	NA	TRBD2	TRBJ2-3	TGTGCCAGTAGTATAGCGGGACTAGCGGGCGGTTTCAGCACAGATACGCAGTATTTT	CASSIAGLAGGFSTDTQYF
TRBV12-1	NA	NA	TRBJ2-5	TGTGCCAGCAGCCTCCGACTCGCAGGCCCGGGGGAGACCCAGTACTTC	CASSLRLAGPGETQYF
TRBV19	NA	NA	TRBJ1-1	TGTGCCAGTAGTACGGGCACTGAAGCTTTCTTT	CASSTGTEAFF
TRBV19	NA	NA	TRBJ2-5	TGTGCCAGTAGTATAGGGACTAAAAAGACCCAGTACTTC	CASSIGTKKTQYF
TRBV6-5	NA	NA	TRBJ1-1	TGTGCCACCATGCCGCGGTATGAAGCTTTCTTT	CATMPRYEAFF
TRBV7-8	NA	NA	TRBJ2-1	TGTGCCAGCAGCTTAGGGGAGCTTTCGAGGGACAATGAGCAGTTCTTC	CASSLGELSRDNEQFF
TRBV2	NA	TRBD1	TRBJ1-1	TGTGCCAGCAGTGGAGGGGGCGCGGGCACTGAAGCTTTCTTT	CASSGGGAGTEAFF
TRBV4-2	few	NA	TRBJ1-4	TGTGCCAGCAGCCGAACCCCAGGGGCGACTAATGAAAAACTGTTTTTT	CASSRTPGATNEKLFF
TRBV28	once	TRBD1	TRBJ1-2	TGTGCCAGCCTCAGGGGGGCGAATGGCTACACCTTC	CASLRGANGYTF
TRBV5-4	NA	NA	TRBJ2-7	TGTGCCAGCAGCTCCACCTACGAGCAGTACTTC	CASSSTYEQYF
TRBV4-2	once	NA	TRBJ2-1	TGTGCCAGCAGCCAAGGGGTACGGGACGTGGGGGGAAATGAGCAGTTCTTC	CASSQGVRDVGGNEQFF
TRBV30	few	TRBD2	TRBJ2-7	TGTGCCTGGAGTGTACTAGCGGGGGAGCAGTACTTC	CAWSVLAGEQYF
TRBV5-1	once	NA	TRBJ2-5	TGCGCCAGCAGCTCGGAGGGGCAAGAGACCCAGTACTTC	CASSSEGQETQYF
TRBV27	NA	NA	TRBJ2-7	TGTGCCAGCAGTCTCACAGGAACCTACGAGCAGTACTTC	CASSLTGTYEQYF
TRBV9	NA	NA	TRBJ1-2	TGTGCCAGCAGCGTAGGGGATGGGGTAGGGGGAGGCTACACCTTC	CASSVGDGVGGGYTF
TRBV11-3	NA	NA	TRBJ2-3	TGTGCCAGCAGCTTAGATGGGCTGGATACGCAGTATTTT	CASSLDGLDTQYF
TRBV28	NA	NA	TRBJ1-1	TGTGCCAGCAGTTTAGGGAGAGAAGCTTTCTTT	CASSLGREAFF
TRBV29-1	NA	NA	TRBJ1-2	TGCAGCGTTGGCTGGGGGCAGGCCGGCTATGGCTACACCTTC	CSVGWGQAGYGYTF
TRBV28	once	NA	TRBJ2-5	TGTGCCAGCAGTTCCGGGGGAGAGGGCCAAGAGACCCAGTACTTC	CASSSGGEGQETQYF
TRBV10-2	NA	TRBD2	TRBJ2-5	TGCGCCAGCAGTGACTTTGCGGGAGCAGAGACCCAGTACTTC	CASSDFAGAETQYF
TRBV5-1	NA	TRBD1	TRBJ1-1	TGCGCCAGCAGCTTGGGGCCAGGGGGGAACACTGAAGCTTTCTTT	CASSLGPGGNTEAFF